This TCR beta chain emerged from a study of beta chain features in type 1 diabetes. The investigators reverse transcribed all of the isolated RNA, so they sequenced expressed TCRB transcripts. Only in-frame clones appear in the TCRdb table, and some are missing; sequencing was by immunoSEQ multiplex PCR. The sample lists approximately 380,000 clones, around 15% occurring once. Purity exceeding 98% was reached by all sorted populations. Findings and caveats of the study: Shorter templates might be favored by PCR, equally in patients and controls. Compared with healthy donors, patients appeared to share more similar naive, central memory and regulatory TCRB repertoires.

The V end was cut by 4 bases, the J end by 1 base, with 11 bases between. This CDR3 comprises 14 residues. Germline V gene sequence: CDR1 SGDLS, CDR2 YYNGEE. This clone was seen a few times. The antigen is unknown. This rearrangement joins TRBV9 to TRBJ1-1; D not resolved. The source is a woman aged 18-35 years in good health. The sequencing sample was made of naive CD4+ T cells from blood. DNA of the CDR3: TGTGCCAGCAGCTTCAACGGGGAGAACACTGAAGCTTTCTTT. Protein product: CASSFNGENTEAFF.